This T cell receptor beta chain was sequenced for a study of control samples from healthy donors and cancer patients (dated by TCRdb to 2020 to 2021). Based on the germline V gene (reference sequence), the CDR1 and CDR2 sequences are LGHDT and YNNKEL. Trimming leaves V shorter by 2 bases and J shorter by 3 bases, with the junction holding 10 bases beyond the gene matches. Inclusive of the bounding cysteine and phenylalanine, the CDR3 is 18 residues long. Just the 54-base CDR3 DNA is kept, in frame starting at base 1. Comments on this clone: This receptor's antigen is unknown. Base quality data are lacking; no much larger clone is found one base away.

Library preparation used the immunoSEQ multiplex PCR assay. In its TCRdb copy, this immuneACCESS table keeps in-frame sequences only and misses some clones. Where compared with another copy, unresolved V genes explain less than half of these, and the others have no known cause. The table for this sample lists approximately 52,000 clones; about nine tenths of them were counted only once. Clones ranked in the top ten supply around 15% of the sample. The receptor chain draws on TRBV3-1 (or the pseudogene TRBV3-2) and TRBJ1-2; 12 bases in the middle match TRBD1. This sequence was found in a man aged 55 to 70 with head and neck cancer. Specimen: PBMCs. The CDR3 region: CASSQIRDRGRDDYGYTF. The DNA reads TGTGCCAGCAGCCAAATCCGGGACAGGGGGCGCGATGACTATGGCTACACCTTC.